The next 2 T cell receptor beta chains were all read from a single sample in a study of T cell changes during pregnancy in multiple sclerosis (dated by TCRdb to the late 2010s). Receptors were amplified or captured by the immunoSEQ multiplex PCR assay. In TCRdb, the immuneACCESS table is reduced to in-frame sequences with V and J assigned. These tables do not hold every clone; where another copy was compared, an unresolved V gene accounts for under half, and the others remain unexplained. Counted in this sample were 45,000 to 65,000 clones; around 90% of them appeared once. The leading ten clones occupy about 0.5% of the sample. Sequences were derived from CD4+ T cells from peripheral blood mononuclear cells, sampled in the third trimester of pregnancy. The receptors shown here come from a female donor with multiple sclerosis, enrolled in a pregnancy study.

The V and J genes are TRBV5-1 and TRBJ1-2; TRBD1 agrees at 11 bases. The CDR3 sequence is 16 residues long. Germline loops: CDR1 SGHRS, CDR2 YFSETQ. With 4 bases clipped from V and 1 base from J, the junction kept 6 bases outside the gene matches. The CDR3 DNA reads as TGCGCCAGCAGCCCCGGACAGGGGGCGCTTAACTATGGCTACACCTTC. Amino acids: CASSPGQGALNYGYTF. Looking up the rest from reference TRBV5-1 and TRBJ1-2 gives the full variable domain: KAGVTQTPRYLIKTRGQQVTLSCSPISGHRSVSWYQQTPGQGLQFLFEYFSETQRNKGNFPGRFSGRQFSNSRSEMNVSTLELGDSALYLCASSPGQGALNYGYTFGSGTRLTVV.

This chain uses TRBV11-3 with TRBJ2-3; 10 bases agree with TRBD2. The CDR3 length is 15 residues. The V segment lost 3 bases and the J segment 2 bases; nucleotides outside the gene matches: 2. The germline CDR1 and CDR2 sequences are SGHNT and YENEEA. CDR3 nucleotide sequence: TGTGCCAGCAGCTTCGGGACTAGCGCCACAGATACGCAGTATTTT. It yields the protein CASSFGTSATDTQYF.